This TCR beta chain was sequenced during a study of shared T cell receptors in the human thymus. Trimming left V 5 bases short and J 0 bases short, with 7 bases between. The CDR3 sequence is 13 residues long. From germline, CDR1 is MNHEY and CDR2 SVGAGI. Using immunoSEQ multiplex PCR, the repertoire was profiled, and TCRdb retains in-frame clones only, with some absent. Altogether 550,000 to 800,000 clones are present, approximately 85% being singletons, with the ten largest covering about 0.011%. These sequences were also reported in another study, on human thymus T cells. That work adds: Thymic tissue was derived from resections collected during corrective heart surgery.

This sequence originates from a girl under three years old with a congenital heart defect. Sequencing input: thymocytes. This chain joins TRBV6-5 and TRBJ1-2; the D gene is possibly TRBD1 (5 bases). The CDR3 nucleotides are TGTGCCAGCAGTAAGGACACTAACTATGGCTACACCTTC. Amino acid sequence: CASSKDTNYGYTF.